The next 30 T cell receptor beta chains were all read from a single sample in a study of graft-versus-host responses after intestinal transplantation. The repertoire was sequenced with immunoSEQ multiplex PCR; TCRdb's copy has only in-frame clones and lacks some. Found here are roughly 46,000 clones, around 93% of them singletons; the top ten hold more than 4.5%. This specimen was PBMCs, taken about 790 days after a first intestinal transplant, on the day of a second. Receptor source: a human patient who received an intestinal transplant, so some T cells may come from the graft donor.

J is TRBJ2-6 and V is TRBV6-5; 7 nucleotides line up with TRBD1. Germline CDR1 and CDR2: MNHEY and SVGAGI. V shed 0 bases, J shed 2 bases, and the junction held 1 base outside the gene matches. This CDR3 has 16 amino acids. DNA for the CDR3: TGTGCCAGCAGTTACTCCGACAGGGCTGGGGCCAACGTCCTGACTTTC. Translation: CASSYSDRAGANVLTF.

This clone was recorded only once. The chain uses TRBV5-1 and TRBJ2-3; 9 positions match TRBD2. Germline lookup yields CDR1 SGHRS and CDR2 YFSETQ. The CDR3 covers 15 residues. V lost 6 bases to trimming and J lost 2 bases; unmatched junction nucleotides: 7. CDR3 sequence reads: CASTRSGSFTDTQYF. The CDR3 coding sequence is TGCGCCAGCACCCGTAGCGGGAGCTTCACAGATACGCAGTATTTT.

The gene calls are TRBV9 and TRBJ2-5; TRBD1 matches 11 bases. Near its end, the DNA agrees better with TRBJ2-7, so the J call may be wrong. This CDR3 comprises 14 residues. Germline CDR1 reads SGDLS; CDR2 reads YYNGEE. DNA for the CDR3: TGTGCCAGCAGCCTTGGGACAGGGGGCTACGAGCAGTACTTC. Its protein is CASSLGTGGYEQYF.

The chain links TRBV6-1 to TRBJ1-1, with a possible D match to TRBD1 (5 bases). V was cut by 7 bases and J by 0 bases, with 12 bases left in between. The CDR3 runs 14 residues. Germline V lookup: CDR1 MNHNS, CDR2 SASEGT. The DNA for the CDR3 is TGTGCCAGCACGAACAGGCCTATGAACACTGAAGCTTTCTTT. Its protein product is CASTNRPMNTEAFF.

The chain combines TRBV7-9 with TRBJ2-3; 8 bases are a match to TRBD1. V lost 3 bases to trimming and J lost 3 bases; unmatched junction nucleotides: 2. Germline V gene lookup returns CDR1 SEHNR and CDR2 FQNEAQ (reference sequence). The CDR3 contains 14 residues. The CDR3 region is CASSFRTGTDTQYF. CDR3 in DNA: TGTGCCAGCAGCTTCCGGACAGGGACAGATACGCAGTATTTT. The full variable domain, completed using reference TRBV7-9 and TRBJ2-3, is DTGVSQNPRHKITKRGQNVTFRCDPISEHNRLYWYRQTLGQGPEFLTYFQNEAQLEKSRLLSDRFSAERPKGSFSTLEIQRTEQGDSAMYLCASSFRTGTDTQYFGPGTRLTVL.

The rearrangement uses TRBV30 and TRBJ2-7; TRBD2 matches 8 bases. The V gene end was trimmed by 2 bases and the J gene end by 3 bases; junction bases not matched to a gene: 6. Germline V gives CDR1 GTSNPN, CDR2 SVGIG (reference sequence). The length of the CDR3 is 14 residues. Written as DNA, the CDR3 is TGTGCCTGGAGTCCGACGGGGGGGAGCTACGAGCAGTACTTC. Amino acids: CAWSPTGGSYEQYF.

This chain joins TRBV2 and TRBJ1-5; D unresolved. The germline CDR1 and CDR2 sequences are SNHLY and FYNNEI. Trimming stripped 3 bases from V and 0 bases from J, with 6 bases between. The CDR3 is 14 amino acids. The CDR3 coding sequence is TGTGCCAGCAGTGACCTGGATAGCAATCAGCCCCAGCATTTT. Amino acids: CASSDLDSNQPQHF. The variable domain in full, completed from reference TRBV2 and TRBJ1-5, reads EPEVTQTPSHQVTQMGQEVILRCVPISNHLYFYWYRQILGQKVEFLVSFYNNEISEKSEIFDDQFSVERPDGSNFTLKIRSTKLEDSAMYFCASSDLDSNQPQHFGDGTRLSIL.

The J gene is TRBJ1-5, the V gene TRBV6-1; D is unclear. The CDR3 has 15 amino acids. Trimming cost V 4 bases and J 4 bases, with 14 bases left between them. Germline lookup yields CDR1 MNHNS and CDR2 SASEGT. CDR3 loop: CASSGGTIGNQPQHF. Here the CDR3 DNA reads TGTGCCAGCAGTGGGGGTACTATTGGGAATCAGCCCCAGCATTTT.

The chain joins TRBV2 to TRBJ1-2; no firm D call. The CDR3 consists of 13 residues. Germline loops: CDR1 SNHLY, CDR2 FYNNEI. The germline V and J ends were trimmed by 3 bases and 6 bases, with 11 bases remaining between them. In nucleotides, the CDR3 is TGTGCCAGCAGTGACCCCTGGAAGAATGGCTACACCTTC. Translating it yields CASSDPWKNGYTF.

CDR3 loop: CATGAKGSYEQYF. CDR3 sequence (DNA): TGTGCCACCGGGGCTAAAGGGTCCTACGAGCAGTACTTC. This chain uses TRBV5-8 with TRBJ2-7; D may correspond to TRBD1 or TRBD2 (5 bases each). Germline-derived CDR1 and CDR2 are SGHTS and YDEGEE. V was cut by 9 bases and J by 1 base, with 14 bases left in between. This CDR3 region has 13 residues. The full variable domain, its missing parts supplied by reference TRBV5-8 and TRBJ2-7, is EAGVTQSPTHLIKTRGQQATLRCSPISGHTSVYWYQQALGLGLQFLLWYDEGEERNRGNFPPRFSGRQFPNYSSELNVNALELEDSALYLCATGAKGSYEQYFGPGTRLTVT.

This clone was seen a single time. The V call is TRBV5-1, the J call TRBJ2-5; no clear D. V was shortened by 3 bases and J by 4 bases, with 16 bases between the two germline ends. Germline-derived CDR1 and CDR2 are SGHRS and YFSETQ. CDR3 size: 15 residues. The CDR3 region is CASSSTGPNRETQYF. The DNA of the CDR3 is TGCGCCAGCAGCTCCACCGGGCCCAATCGAGAGACCCAGTACTTC.

This clone appeared once. V gene TRBV19 combines with J gene TRBJ2-7; TRBD2 matches 10 bases. CDR3 size: 15 residues. The J segment lost 4 bases and the V segment lost 0 bases, leaving 3 bases of the junction unmatched. Germline lookup yields CDR1 LNHDA and CDR2 SQIVND (reference sequence). The CDR3 DNA reads as TGTGCCAGTAGTATAGAGCTAGCGGGAGCTTACGAGCAGTACTTC. It translates to CASSIELAGAYEQYF.

The genes are TRBV5-8 and TRBJ2-1; 9 bases match TRBD2. Germline V gives CDR1 SGHTS, CDR2 YDEGEE. The CDR3 spans 17 residues. V dropped 1 base and J dropped 0; count of bases not matched to a gene: 5. CDR3 in DNA: TGTGCCAGCAGCTTGAGCCTAGCGGGAATCTCCTACAATGAGCAGTTCTTC. It encodes CASSLSLAGISYNEQFF.

In the case of this clone: Its ends do not fully match the called genes, so a read error is possible. The sample holds other DNA sequences that translate to the same CDR3. The V and J genes are TRBV25-1 and TRBJ1-5, with a tentative D call TRBD1 (6 bases). CDR3 size: 14 residues. Germline CDR1 is MGHDK and CDR2 is SYGVNS. CDR3 sequence (DNA): TGTGCCAGCACTGAAGGGGGTGGCAATCAGCCTCAGCATTTT. Residues: CASTEGGGNQPQHF.

This chain links TRBV5-1 with TRBJ2-2; 11 bases are shared with TRBD2. Germline CDR1 SGHRS, CDR2 YFSETQ. V gave up 1 base and J gave up 5 bases; unmatched junction bases: 7. This CDR3 is 17 amino acids long. The CDR3 DNA reads TGCGCCAGCAGCTTGTTTGTACTAGCGGGAGATACCGGGGAGCTGTTTTTT. It specifies CASSLFVLAGDTGELFF.

The chain couples TRBV2 to TRBJ2-7, with TRBD1 matching over 9 bases. The V gene end was trimmed by 11 bases and the J gene end by 8 bases; junction bases not matched to a gene: 10. Germline lookup yields CDR1 SNHLY and CDR2 FYNNEI. CDR3 length equals 12 residues. CDR3 nucleotide sequence: TGTGCCGGGACCGGACAGGGGAGCCAGCAGTACTTC. Translating it yields CAGTGQGSQQYF.

The chain has TRBV29-1 and TRBJ2-2, with 7 positions matching TRBD2. With 6 bases clipped from V and 6 bases from J, the junction kept 13 bases outside the gene matches. This CDR3 has 15 amino acids. CDR1 is SQVTM and CDR2 is ANQGSEA in the germline V gene. CDR3 sequence reads: CSVWASGGRAGELFF. CDR3 nucleotides: TGCAGCGTCTGGGCTAGCGGAGGACGAGCCGGGGAGCTGTTTTTT.

The genes are TRBV7-3 and TRBJ2-3, with 7 bases that match TRBD2. J was trimmed by 0 bases and V by 4 bases; bases with no gene match: 4. The CDR3 loop spans 15 amino acids. CDR1 SGHTA and CDR2 FQGTGA come from the germline V gene. The CDR3 DNA reads as TGTGCCAGCAGCTCGGGACTACTTAGCACAGATACGCAGTATTTT. Translation gives CASSSGLLSTDTQYF.

This chain joins TRBV5-1 and TRBJ2-1; 7 bases are shared with TRBD2. The V and J ends lost 0 bases and 1 base, in that order; junction bases with no gene match: 4. The CDR3 length is 16 residues. CDR1 SGHRS and CDR2 YFSETQ come from the germline V gene. DNA of the CDR3: TGCGCCAGCAGCTTGGGGGCGGGAGCTTCCTACAATGAGCAGTTCTTC. It is translated as CASSLGAGASYNEQFF. Complete variable domain (other parts from reference TRBV5-1 and TRBJ2-1): KAGVTQTPRYLIKTRGQQVTLSCSPISGHRSVSWYQQTPGQGLQFLFEYFSETQRNKGNFPGRFSGRQFSNSRSEMNVSTLELGDSALYLCASSLGAGASYNEQFFGPGTRLTVL.

V gene TRBV19 combines with J gene TRBJ1-1; TRBD1 is a possible D gene (5 bases). The CDR3 has 12 amino acids. Trimming left V 10 bases short and J 5 bases short, with 14 bases between. Germline V gene lookup returns CDR1 LNHDA and CDR2 SQIVND (reference sequence). The CDR3 loop is CATRDVETEAFF. CDR3 sequence (DNA): TGTGCCACCCGGGACGTGGAGACTGAAGCTTTCTTT.

This chain uses TRBV5-6 with TRBJ2-5; D gene uncertain. Germline values: CDR1 SGHDT, CDR2 YYEEEE. The V end was cut by 4 bases, the J end by 0 bases, with 10 bases between. This CDR3 has 14 amino acids. The CDR3 DNA reads TGTGCCAGCAGCCCTTACACGTACCAAGAGACCCAGTACTTC. It encodes CASSPYTYQETQYF.

The chain couples TRBV6-5 to TRBJ1-4; tentative D call: TRBD1 (5 bases). V was trimmed by 6 bases and J by 7 bases, leaving 21 bases between them. CDR1 is MNHEY and CDR2 is SVGAGI in the germline V gene. The CDR3 contains 16 residues. This chain's CDR3 is CASSYSTTVWGEKLFF. In DNA form, the CDR3 reads TGTGCCAGCAGCTACAGCACGACAGTCTGGGGTGAAAAACTGTTTTTT.

V gene TRBV5-4 combines with J gene TRBJ2-1, with D maybe TRBD1 (6 bases). From germline, CDR1 is SGHNT and CDR2 YYREEE (reference sequence). This CDR3 contains 15 residues. V lost 5 bases, J lost 4 bases, and 16 bases lay in between. For the CDR3, the DNA is TGTGCCAGCAGTTTATTCGACAGGAATTACAATGAGCAGTTCTTC. This gives the protein CASSLFDRNYNEQFF. Full variable domain (missing parts from reference TRBV5-4 and TRBJ2-1): ETGVTQSPTHLIKTRGQQVTLRCSSQSGHNTVSWYQQALGQGPQFIFQYYREEENGRGNFPPRFSGLQFPNYSSELNVNALELDDSALYLCASSLFDRNYNEQFFGPGTRLTVL.

The chain joins TRBV2 to TRBJ2-7; D remains ambiguous. The V gene's germline CDR1 is SNHLY and CDR2 FYNNEI. The CDR3 contains 11 residues. Trimming pared 8 bases from V and 2 bases from J, leaving 7 bases between. The CDR3 sequence is CASAEAYEQYF. DNA for the CDR3: TGTGCCAGCGCTGAGGCCTACGAGCAGTACTTC.

This chain uses TRBV18 with TRBJ2-1, with 8 positions matching TRBD2. The V gene's germline CDR1 is KGHSH and CDR2 LQKENI. The CDR3 is 16 amino acids. Germline trimming cut 2 bases from V and 10 bases from J; bases unmatched to any gene: 13. CDR3 nucleotide sequence: TGTGCCAGCTCACCAACGGGGGGGACTCCCTTCGGAGAGCAGTTCTTC. It translates to CASSPTGGTPFGEQFF.

CDR3 sequence (DNA): TGTGCCAGTGGGGGAGTGGGACAGGGGTTCTACGAGCAGTACTTC. Amino acids: CASGGVGQGFYEQYF. V and J are TRBV19 and TRBJ2-7; TRBD1 matches 10 bases. The CDR3 is made up of 15 amino acids. The V gene's germline CDR1 is LNHDA and CDR2 SQIVND (reference sequence). V was clipped by 8 bases and J by 3 bases; unmatched bases: 10.

The CDR3 reads CAWTRLLGTSNYTGYEQFF. CDR3 in DNA: TGTGCCTGGACGCGCCTACTAGGGACTAGCAATTACACCGGGTATGAGCAGTTCTTC. The chain uses TRBV30 and TRBJ2-1; the match to TRBD2 covers 9 bases. This CDR3 has 19 amino acids. Germline CDR1 reads GTSNPN; CDR2 reads SVGIG (reference sequence). The ends lost 4 bases at V and 8 bases at J; junction bases unmatched: 24. The variable domain in full, with the rest retrieved from reference TRBV30 and TRBJ2-1, is SQTIHQWPATLVQPVGSPLSLECTVEGTSNPNLYWYRQAAGRGLQLLFYSVGIGQISSEVPQNLSASRPQDRQFILSSKKLLLSDSGFYLCAWTRLLGTSNYTGYEQFFGPGTRLTVL.

The rearrangement joins TRBV10-1 to TRBJ2-1; D unclear. The V gene lost 8 bases and the J gene lost 0 bases, with 11 bases spanning the gap. Per the germline V gene, CDR1 is WNHNN and CDR2 is SYGVQD (reference sequence). The CDR3 has 14 amino acids. The CDR3 nucleotides are TGCGCCAGCTCGATGGCCAGCTCCTACAATGAGCAGTTCTTC. Its protein product is CASSMASSYNEQFF.

The chain recombines TRBV9 with TRBJ2-1; 9 positions match TRBD2. CDR1 and CDR2 (germline): SGDLS, YYNGEE. The CDR3 has 15 amino acids. Trimming took 2 bases from V and 8 from J; bases not matched to a gene: 8. CDR3 in DNA: TGTGCCAGCAGCGTCGGCGGGAGGGCCTTGGATGAGCAGTTCTTC. It yields the protein CASSVGGRALDEQFF.

This chain connects TRBV7-6 to TRBJ2-5; TRBD1 agrees at 12 bases. With 5 bases clipped from V and 4 bases from J, the junction kept 8 bases outside the gene matches. The CDR3 is 16 residues long. Germline assignment: CDR1 SGHVS and CDR2 FNYEAQ. This chain's CDR3 is CASSLKGQGASETQYF. CDR3 DNA: TGTGCCAGCAGCCTAAAGGGACAGGGGGCATCAGAGACCCAGTACTTC.